A selection of T cell receptor beta chains follows, all from one sample in a study of blood T cells in healthy people across ages. TCRdb ran MiXCR on the 5' RACE reads and lists one entry per CDR3 protein. The sample yields some 890,000 distinct CDR3 sequences, around 29% seen once. These data also formed part of another study, on T cells of mothers and their children.

Sequencing was carried out using blood. All receptors derive from a woman aged 40 to 50 in good health. Both conserved end residues are part of each CDR3. The order of the fields is V gene, CDR3 length, J gene, clone size, D gene, CDR3 DNA, CDR3 protein. The D gene is left open where the match is weak. Clone sizes are given selectively: once, few, many, or a class where the clone is expanded.

v_call: TRBV12-3/TRBV12-4; cdr3_length: 15; j_call: TRBJ1-5; clone_size: few; d_call: NA; cdr3_nt: TGTGCCAGCACTCCAGACGGACCTAGCAATCAGCCCCAGCATTTT; cdr3_aa: CASTPDGPSNQPQHF
v_call: TRBV5-5; cdr3_length: 13; j_call: TRBJ2-7; clone_size: NA; d_call: NA; cdr3_nt: TGTGCCAGCAGCTTGGAGCCCCCGGGGGAGCAGTACTTC; cdr3_aa: CASSLEPPGEQYF
v_call: TRBV7-8; cdr3_length: 14; j_call: TRBJ1-5; clone_size: few; d_call: NA; cdr3_nt: TGTGCCACAACCCCCCGCAGGCCCAATCAGCCCCAGCATTTT; cdr3_aa: CATTPRRPNQPQHF
v_call: TRBV20-1; cdr3_length: 14; j_call: TRBJ1-6; clone_size: few; d_call: NA; cdr3_nt: TGCAGTGCTAGACCCCGGCAGGAGAATTCACCCCTCCACTTT; cdr3_aa: CSARPRQENSPLHF
v_call: TRBV29-1; cdr3_length: 14; j_call: TRBJ2-5; clone_size: many; d_call: NA; cdr3_nt: TGCAGCGGGCACGAGGAGGGGTACCAAGAGACCCAGTACTTC; cdr3_aa: CSGHEEGYQETQYF
v_call: TRBV7-4; cdr3_length: 21; j_call: TRBJ2-3; clone_size: NA; d_call: NA; cdr3_nt: TGTGCCAGCAGCTTAGAGGGGGTAAGACACACGATTGGACAGATCACAGATACGCAGTATTTT; cdr3_aa: CASSLEGVRHTIGQITDTQYF
v_call: TRBV3-1; cdr3_length: 13; j_call: TRBJ1-1; clone_size: NA; d_call: NA; cdr3_nt: TGTGCCAGCAGCCAAGAAAGGCGCAGGCGGACTTTCTTT; cdr3_aa: CASSQERRRRTFF
v_call: TRBV7-8; cdr3_length: 14; j_call: TRBJ2-1; clone_size: many; d_call: NA; cdr3_nt: TGTGCCAGCAGCCCGTGGATGAGGGGCCATGAGCAGTTCTTC; cdr3_aa: CASSPWMRGHEQFF
v_call: TRBV4-3; cdr3_length: 19; j_call: TRBJ2-3; clone_size: NA; d_call: TRBD2; cdr3_nt: TGCGCCAGCAGCCAAGCGTTGGCTAGCGGGGGGGCTTGGACAGATACGCAGTATTTT; cdr3_aa: CASSQALASGGAWTDTQYF
v_call: TRBV20-1; cdr3_length: 16; j_call: TRBJ2-2; clone_size: few; d_call: NA; cdr3_nt: TGCAGTGCTAGAGATATTGGCCGCGGCGGCACCGGGGAGCTGTTTTTT; cdr3_aa: CSARDIGRGGTGELFF
v_call: TRBV7-9; cdr3_length: 15; j_call: TRBJ2-1; clone_size: few; d_call: NA; cdr3_nt: TGTGCCAGCAGCTTAGGGTCCGCAGGGCATCACGAGCAGTTCTTC; cdr3_aa: CASSLGSAGHHEQFF
v_call: TRBV4-1; cdr3_length: 15; j_call: TRBJ1-1; clone_size: few; d_call: TRBD1; cdr3_nt: TGTGCCAGCAGCCAAGACCCCAGGGGGTTTGATGAAGCTTTCTTT; cdr3_aa: CASSQDPRGFDEAFF
v_call: TRBV12-3/TRBV12-4; cdr3_length: 15; j_call: TRBJ1-5; clone_size: few; d_call: TRBD1; cdr3_nt: TGTGCCGGCAGGACGGACAGGGATATTGGACAGCCCCAGCATTTT; cdr3_aa: CAGRTDRDIGQPQHF
v_call: TRBV28; cdr3_length: 16; j_call: TRBJ2-3; clone_size: NA; d_call: NA; cdr3_nt: TGTGCCAGCAGTACATCAGGCCAAGCTAGCACAGATACGCAGTATTTT; cdr3_aa: CASSTSGQASTDTQYF
v_call: TRBV20-1; cdr3_length: 14; j_call: TRBJ1-2; clone_size: NA; d_call: NA; cdr3_nt: TGCAGTGCTAGAGGTATCTGGGGAGGCTATGGCTACACCTTC; cdr3_aa: CSARGIWGGYGYTF
v_call: TRBV5-4; cdr3_length: 16; j_call: TRBJ2-7; clone_size: few; d_call: TRBD1; cdr3_nt: TGTGCCAGCAGCCCCCGAGTGGGGACAGGGGGCTACGAGCAGTACTTC; cdr3_aa: CASSPRVGTGGYEQYF
v_call: TRBV5-1; cdr3_length: 14; j_call: TRBJ1-2; clone_size: few; d_call: NA; cdr3_nt: TGCGCCAGCAGCTTGGGGACAGCTGACTTAGGCTACACCTTC; cdr3_aa: CASSLGTADLGYTF
v_call: TRBV28; cdr3_length: 16; j_call: TRBJ2-5; clone_size: NA; d_call: TRBD2; cdr3_nt: TGTGCCAGCAGTTTTCTCTGGGCTAGCGGTAACCAGACCCAGTACTTC; cdr3_aa: CASSFLWASGNQTQYF
v_call: TRBV5-1; cdr3_length: 14; j_call: TRBJ2-5; clone_size: NA; d_call: NA; cdr3_nt: TGCGCCAGCAGTTCGGAGGTAGTAGGGGAGACCCAGTACTTC; cdr3_aa: CASSSEVVGETQYF
v_call: TRBV30; cdr3_length: 13; j_call: TRBJ1-2; clone_size: NA; d_call: NA; cdr3_nt: TGTGCCTGGACTCGGGAGATAAACTATGGCTACACCTTC; cdr3_aa: CAWTREINYGYTF
v_call: TRBV24-1; cdr3_length: 14; j_call: TRBJ2-3; clone_size: many; d_call: NA; cdr3_nt: TGTGCCACCAGTGTCCCTACTGGAACAGATACGCAGTATTTT; cdr3_aa: CATSVPTGTDTQYF
v_call: TRBV4-1; cdr3_length: 17; j_call: TRBJ2-7; clone_size: many; d_call: NA; cdr3_nt: TGCGCCAGCAGCCCCTTCTCAGCAGGGGGAGGTGGGTACGAGCAGTACTTC; cdr3_aa: CASSPFSAGGGGYEQYF
v_call: TRBV20-1; cdr3_length: 13; j_call: TRBJ1-5; clone_size: NA; d_call: TRBD1; cdr3_nt: TGCAGTGCTAGATCAGGGGGCAAGCAGCCCCAGCATTTT; cdr3_aa: CSARSGGKQPQHF
v_call: TRBV12-3/TRBV12-4; cdr3_length: 17; j_call: TRBJ2-3; clone_size: once; d_call: NA; cdr3_nt: TGTACCAGCAGTTTCCTCTATGGCAGGGTTAGCACAGATGCGCAGTATTTT; cdr3_aa: CTSSFLYGRVSTDAQYF
v_call: TRBV6-1; cdr3_length: 20; j_call: TRBJ2-4; clone_size: many; d_call: NA; cdr3_nt: TGTGCCAGCAGCCGCCGTACTTGGGGAAGAGATCCTTCAGCCAAAAACATTCAGTACTTC; cdr3_aa: CASSRRTWGRDPSAKNIQYF
v_call: TRBV14; cdr3_length: 19; j_call: TRBJ2-1; clone_size: NA; d_call: TRBD2; cdr3_nt: TGTGCCAGCAGCCAAGAAAAAATAGCGGGGGGGAGAACAAACAATGAGCAGTTCTTC; cdr3_aa: CASSQEKIAGGRTNNEQFF
v_call: TRBV29-1; cdr3_length: 14; j_call: TRBJ1-1; clone_size: once; d_call: TRBD1; cdr3_nt: TGCAGCGCCGCAACTACAGGGGCCGGCACTGAAGCTTTCTTT; cdr3_aa: CSAATTGAGTEAFF
v_call: TRBV28; cdr3_length: 16; j_call: TRBJ2-7; clone_size: NA; d_call: NA; cdr3_nt: TGTGCCAGCAGTCGGGGAGACCGGGGACGGACCTACGAGCAGTACTTC; cdr3_aa: CASSRGDRGRTYEQYF
v_call: TRBV5-1; cdr3_length: 15; j_call: TRBJ1-4; clone_size: NA; d_call: TRBD1; cdr3_nt: TGCGCCAGCAGCAAAGGGACAGGGGCAGGGGAAAAACTGTTTTTT; cdr3_aa: CASSKGTGAGEKLFF
v_call: TRBV7-2; cdr3_length: 11; j_call: TRBJ2-5; clone_size: once; d_call: NA; cdr3_nt: TGCGTCAGCAGCCCCGGCGAGACCCAGTACTTC; cdr3_aa: CVSSPGETQYF
v_call: TRBV28; cdr3_length: 16; j_call: TRBJ2-5; clone_size: few; d_call: NA; cdr3_nt: TGTGCCAGCAGTCCGTCCCGGTTCCGGCAGGGAGAGACCCAGTACTTC; cdr3_aa: CASSPSRFRQGETQYF
v_call: TRBV5-1; cdr3_length: 14; j_call: TRBJ2-3; clone_size: NA; d_call: TRBD2; cdr3_nt: TGCGCCAGCAGCCATAGCGGGGGAAGCGATACGCAGTATTTT; cdr3_aa: CASSHSGGSDTQYF
v_call: TRBV5-6; cdr3_length: 16; j_call: TRBJ2-1; clone_size: NA; d_call: TRBD2; cdr3_nt: TGTGCCAGCGGCTCCGGAGCGGGGGGGCCGCACAATGAGCAGTTCTTC; cdr3_aa: CASGSGAGGPHNEQFF
v_call: TRBV14; cdr3_length: 12; j_call: TRBJ2-1; clone_size: NA; d_call: NA; cdr3_nt: TGTGCCAGCAGCCTGGGTTACGATGAGCAGTTCTTC; cdr3_aa: CASSLGYDEQFF
v_call: TRBV7-6; cdr3_length: 16; j_call: TRBJ2-5; clone_size: many; d_call: TRBD2; cdr3_nt: TGTGCCAGCAGCTTAGGAGCGGGGGGGCCCGGGGAGACCCAGTACTTC; cdr3_aa: CASSLGAGGPGETQYF
v_call: TRBV4-2; cdr3_length: 13; j_call: TRBJ2-5; clone_size: few; d_call: NA; cdr3_nt: TGTGCCAGCAGCCATGACGGGGATGAGACCCAGTACTTC; cdr3_aa: CASSHDGDETQYF
v_call: TRBV12-3/TRBV12-4; cdr3_length: 15; j_call: TRBJ1-2; clone_size: NA; d_call: TRBD1; cdr3_nt: TGTGCCAGCAGTTCAGGACAGGGGCTAGGCTATGGCTACACCTTC; cdr3_aa: CASSSGQGLGYGYTF
v_call: TRBV7-3; cdr3_length: 16; j_call: TRBJ2-1; clone_size: NA; d_call: NA; cdr3_nt: TGTGCCAGCAGCCAGATGGGTCCAAAGCAGAACAATGAGCAGTTCTTC; cdr3_aa: CASSQMGPKQNNEQFF
v_call: TRBV24-1; cdr3_length: 14; j_call: TRBJ2-5; clone_size: NA; d_call: NA; cdr3_nt: TGTGCCACCAGTGTTAGTGGCGGGGGCGAGACCCAGTACTTC; cdr3_aa: CATSVSGGGETQYF
v_call: TRBV12-3/TRBV12-4; cdr3_length: 12; j_call: TRBJ2-7; clone_size: many; d_call: NA; cdr3_nt: TGTGCCAGCAGTGTACAGGGAACCGAGCAGTACTTC; cdr3_aa: CASSVQGTEQYF
v_call: TRBV6-5; cdr3_length: 14; j_call: TRBJ1-5; clone_size: NA; d_call: NA; cdr3_nt: TGTGCCAGCAGGCGAAGTGGTCGTAATCAGCCCCAGCATTTT; cdr3_aa: CASRRSGRNQPQHF
v_call: TRBV28; cdr3_length: 16; j_call: TRBJ2-3; clone_size: NA; d_call: NA; cdr3_nt: TGTGCCAGCAGTCCAATCTACAGGGTTTTCACAGATACGCAGTATTTT; cdr3_aa: CASSPIYRVFTDTQYF
v_call: TRBV4-2; cdr3_length: 16; j_call: TRBJ2-3; clone_size: NA; d_call: TRBD2; cdr3_nt: TGTGCCAGCAGCCAAGCTGGGACTAGCGGAGTAGATACGCAGTATTTT; cdr3_aa: CASSQAGTSGVDTQYF
v_call: TRBV20-1; cdr3_length: 13; j_call: TRBJ1-1; clone_size: few; d_call: TRBD1; cdr3_nt: TGCAGTGCTAGAGGAAGACAGGGGGCTGAAGCTTTCTTT; cdr3_aa: CSARGRQGAEAFF